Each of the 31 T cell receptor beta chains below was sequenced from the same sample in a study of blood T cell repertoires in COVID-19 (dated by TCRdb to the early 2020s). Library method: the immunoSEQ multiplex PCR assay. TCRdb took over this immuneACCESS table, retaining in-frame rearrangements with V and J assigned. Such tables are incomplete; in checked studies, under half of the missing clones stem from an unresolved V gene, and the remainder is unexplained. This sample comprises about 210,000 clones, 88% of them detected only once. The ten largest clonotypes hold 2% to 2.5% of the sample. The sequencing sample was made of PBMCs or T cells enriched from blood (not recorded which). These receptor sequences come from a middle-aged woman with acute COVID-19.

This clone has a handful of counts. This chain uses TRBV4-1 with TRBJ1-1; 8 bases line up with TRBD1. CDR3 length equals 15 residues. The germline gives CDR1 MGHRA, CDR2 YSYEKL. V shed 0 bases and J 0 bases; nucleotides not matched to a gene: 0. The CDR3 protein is CASSQEQGVNTEAFF. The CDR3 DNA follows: TGCGCCAGCAGCCAAGAACAGGGGGTGAACACTGAAGCTTTCTTT.

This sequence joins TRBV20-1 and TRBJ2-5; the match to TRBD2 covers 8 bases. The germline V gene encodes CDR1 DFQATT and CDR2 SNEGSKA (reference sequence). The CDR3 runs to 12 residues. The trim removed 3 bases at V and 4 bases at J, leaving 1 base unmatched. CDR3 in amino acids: CSASREGETQYF. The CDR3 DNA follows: TGCAGTGCTAGTCGGGAGGGAGAGACCCAGTACTTC.

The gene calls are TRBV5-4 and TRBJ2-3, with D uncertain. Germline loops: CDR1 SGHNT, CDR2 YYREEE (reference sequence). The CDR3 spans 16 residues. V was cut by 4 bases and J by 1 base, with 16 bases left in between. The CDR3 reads CASSPNWAPGTDTQYF. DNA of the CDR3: TGTGCCAGCAGCCCCAACTGGGCGCCCGGCACAGATACGCAGTATTTT.

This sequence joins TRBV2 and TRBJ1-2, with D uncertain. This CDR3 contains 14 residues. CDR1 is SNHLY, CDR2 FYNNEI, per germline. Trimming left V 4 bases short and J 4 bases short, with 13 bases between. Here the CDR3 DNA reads TGTGCCAGCAGTGCTCGCGGGTGGGGCTATGGCTACACCTTC. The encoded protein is CASSARGWGYGYTF.

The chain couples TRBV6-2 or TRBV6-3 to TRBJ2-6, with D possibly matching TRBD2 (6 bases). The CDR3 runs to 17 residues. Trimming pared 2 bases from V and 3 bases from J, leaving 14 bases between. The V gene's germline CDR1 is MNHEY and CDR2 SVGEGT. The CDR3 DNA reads TGTGCCAGCAGTTACGGAGGGCAGACCGTTGGGGCCAACGTCCTGACTTTC. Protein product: CASSYGGQTVGANVLTF.

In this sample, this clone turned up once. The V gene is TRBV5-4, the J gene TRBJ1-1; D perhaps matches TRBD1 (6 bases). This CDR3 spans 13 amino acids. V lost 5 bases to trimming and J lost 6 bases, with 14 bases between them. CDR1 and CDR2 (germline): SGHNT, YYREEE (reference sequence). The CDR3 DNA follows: TGTGCCAGCAGTAACCCAGGGGTGGCTGAAGCTTTCTTT. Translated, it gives CASSNPGVAEAFF.

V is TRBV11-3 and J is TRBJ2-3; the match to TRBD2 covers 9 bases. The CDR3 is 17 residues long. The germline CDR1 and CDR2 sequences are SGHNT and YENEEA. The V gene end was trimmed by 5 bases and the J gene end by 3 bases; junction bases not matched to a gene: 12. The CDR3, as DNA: TGTGCCAGCAGCCCCAGACGCGGGAGGGTTGGAACAGATACGCAGTATTTT. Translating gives CASSPRRGRVGTDTQYF.

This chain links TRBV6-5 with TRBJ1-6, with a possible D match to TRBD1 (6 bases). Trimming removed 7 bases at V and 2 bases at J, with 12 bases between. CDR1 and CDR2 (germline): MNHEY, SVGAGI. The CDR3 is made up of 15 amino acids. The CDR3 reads CASMRGSTYNSPLHF. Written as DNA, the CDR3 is TGTGCCAGCATGAGGGGGAGCACCTATAATTCACCCCTCCACTTT.

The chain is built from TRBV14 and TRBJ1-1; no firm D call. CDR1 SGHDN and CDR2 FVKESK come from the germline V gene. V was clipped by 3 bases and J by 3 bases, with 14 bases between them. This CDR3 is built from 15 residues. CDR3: CASSHRSLGDTEAFF. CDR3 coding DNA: TGTGCCAGCAGCCACCGATCCTTGGGCGACACTGAAGCTTTCTTT.

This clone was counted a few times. As DNA, the CDR3 is TGTGCCAGCAGCAAGGTGGGCCAGGGGAGCTCCTACGAGCAGTACTTC. Its translation is CASSKVGQGSSYEQYF. This chain links TRBV7-9 with TRBJ2-7, with D possibly TRBD1 on 6 matching bases. The CDR3 has 16 residues. Germline CDR1 reads SEHNR; CDR2 reads FQNEAQ (reference sequence). Trimming cost V 5 bases and J 0 bases, with 17 bases left between them.

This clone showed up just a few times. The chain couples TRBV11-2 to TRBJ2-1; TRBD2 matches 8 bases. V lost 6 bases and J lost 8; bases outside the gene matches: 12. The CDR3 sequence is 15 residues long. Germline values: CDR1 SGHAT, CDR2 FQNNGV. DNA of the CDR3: TGTGCCAGCAGGCTAGGACTAGCATCCGGGGATGAGCAGTTCTTC. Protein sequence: CASRLGLASGDEQFF.

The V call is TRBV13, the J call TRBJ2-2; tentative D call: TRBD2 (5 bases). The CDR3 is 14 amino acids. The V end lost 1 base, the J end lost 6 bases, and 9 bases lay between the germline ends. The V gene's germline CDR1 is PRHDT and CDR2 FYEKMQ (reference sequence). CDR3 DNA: TGTGCCAGCAGCTTAGCCGACTACTCCGGGGAGCTGTTTTTT. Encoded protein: CASSLADYSGELFF.

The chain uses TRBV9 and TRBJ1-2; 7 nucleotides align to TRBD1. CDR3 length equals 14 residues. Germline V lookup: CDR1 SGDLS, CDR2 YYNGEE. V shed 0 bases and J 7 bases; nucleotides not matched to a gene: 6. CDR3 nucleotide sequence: TGTGCCAGCAGCGTAGCGCAGGGGGAGTCTGGCTACACCTTC. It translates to CASSVAQGESGYTF.

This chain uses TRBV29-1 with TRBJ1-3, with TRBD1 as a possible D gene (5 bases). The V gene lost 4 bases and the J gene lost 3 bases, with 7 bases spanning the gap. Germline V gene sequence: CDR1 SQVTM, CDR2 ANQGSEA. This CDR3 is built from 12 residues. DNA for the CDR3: TGCAGCGTTGGGGGGGATGGAAACACCATATATTTT. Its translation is CSVGGDGNTIYF.

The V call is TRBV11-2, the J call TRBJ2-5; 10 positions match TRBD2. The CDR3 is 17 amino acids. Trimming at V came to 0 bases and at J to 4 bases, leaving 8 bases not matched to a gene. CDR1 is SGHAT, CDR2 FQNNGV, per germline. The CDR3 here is CASSLEGSSGRSETQYF. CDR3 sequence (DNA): TGTGCCAGCAGCTTAGAAGGGTCTAGCGGGAGATCAGAGACCCAGTACTTC.

The CDR3: CASSLQGRDYGYTF. In DNA form, the CDR3 reads TGTGCCAGCAGCCTACAGGGCAGGGACTATGGCTACACCTTC. The chain couples TRBV5-6 to TRBJ1-2; a possible D gene is TRBD1 (6 bases). CDR3 length: 14 residues. Trimming took off 4 bases at V and 3 bases at J, with 13 bases between the two ends. CDR1 and CDR2 from the germline V gene are SGHDT and YYEEEE.

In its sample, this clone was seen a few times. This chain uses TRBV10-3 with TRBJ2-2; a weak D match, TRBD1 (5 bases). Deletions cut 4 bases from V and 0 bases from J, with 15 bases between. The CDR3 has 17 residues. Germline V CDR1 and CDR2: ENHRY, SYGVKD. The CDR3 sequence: CAISGPRQQSNTGELFF. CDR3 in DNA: TGTGCCATCAGTGGCCCGCGACAGCAGTCGAACACCGGGGAGCTGTTTTTT.

The CDR3 reads CASRQGSGANVLTF. For the CDR3, the DNA is TGTGCCAGCAGACAAGGGAGTGGGGCCAACGTCCTGACTTTC. This chain uses TRBV11-2 with TRBJ2-6; D is possibly TRBD2 (5 bases). V lost 6 bases to trimming and J lost 3 bases, with 9 bases between them. Germline V gives CDR1 SGHAT, CDR2 FQNNGV. The CDR3 consists of 14 residues.

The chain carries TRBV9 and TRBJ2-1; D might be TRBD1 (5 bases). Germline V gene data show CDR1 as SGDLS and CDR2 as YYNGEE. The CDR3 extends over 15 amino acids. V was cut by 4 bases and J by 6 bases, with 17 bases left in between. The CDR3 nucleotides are TGTGCCAGCAGCTTAAAGGGGCTCCCTCTCAATGAGCAGTTCTTC. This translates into CASSLKGLPLNEQFF.

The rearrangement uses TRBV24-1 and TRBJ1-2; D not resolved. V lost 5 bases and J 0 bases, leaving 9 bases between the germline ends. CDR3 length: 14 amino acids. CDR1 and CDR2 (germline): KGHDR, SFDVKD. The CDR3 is CATSAAGSNYGYTF. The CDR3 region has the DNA TGTGCCACCAGTGCGGCAGGATCTAACTATGGCTACACCTTC.

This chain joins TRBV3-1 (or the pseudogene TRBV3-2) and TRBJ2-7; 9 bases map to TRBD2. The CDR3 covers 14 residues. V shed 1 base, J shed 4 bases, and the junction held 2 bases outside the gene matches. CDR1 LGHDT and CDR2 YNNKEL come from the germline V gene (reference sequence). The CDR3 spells CASSQGRGGYEQYF. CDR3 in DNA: TGTGCCAGCAGCCAAGGGCGGGGGGGGTACGAGCAGTACTTC.

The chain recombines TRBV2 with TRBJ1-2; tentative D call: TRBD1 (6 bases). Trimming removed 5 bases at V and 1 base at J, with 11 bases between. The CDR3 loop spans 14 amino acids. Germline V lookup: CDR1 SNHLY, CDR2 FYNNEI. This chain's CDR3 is CASSRTAINYGYTF. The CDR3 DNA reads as TGTGCCAGCAGTAGGACAGCCATTAACTATGGCTACACCTTC.

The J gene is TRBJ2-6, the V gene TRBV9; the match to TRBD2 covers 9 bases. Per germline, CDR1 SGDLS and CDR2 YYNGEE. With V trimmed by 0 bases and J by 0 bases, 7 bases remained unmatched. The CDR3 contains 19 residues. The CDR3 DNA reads TGTGCCAGCAGCGTAGGTCCTAGCGGGACCTCCTCTGGGGCCAACGTCCTGACTTTC. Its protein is CASSVGPSGTSSGANVLTF. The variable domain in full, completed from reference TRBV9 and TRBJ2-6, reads DSGVTQTPKHLITATGQRVTLRCSPRSGDLSVYWYQQSLDQGLQFLIQYYNGEERAKGNILERFSAQQFPDLHSELNLSSLELGDSALYFCASSVGPSGTSSGANVLTFGAGSRLTVL.

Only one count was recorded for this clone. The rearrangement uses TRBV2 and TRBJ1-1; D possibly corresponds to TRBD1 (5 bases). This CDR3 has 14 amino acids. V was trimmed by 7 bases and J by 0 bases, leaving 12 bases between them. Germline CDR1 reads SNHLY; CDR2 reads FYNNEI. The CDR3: CASNLKGVNTEAFF. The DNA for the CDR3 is TGTGCCAGCAACCTAAAAGGGGTGAACACTGAAGCTTTCTTT.

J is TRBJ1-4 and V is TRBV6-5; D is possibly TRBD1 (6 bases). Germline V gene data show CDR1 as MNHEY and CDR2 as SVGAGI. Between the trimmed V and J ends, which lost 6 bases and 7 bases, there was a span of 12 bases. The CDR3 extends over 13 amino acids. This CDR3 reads CASSSRDTEKLFF. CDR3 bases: TGTGCCAGCAGCTCCCGGGACACTGAAAAACTGTTTTTT.

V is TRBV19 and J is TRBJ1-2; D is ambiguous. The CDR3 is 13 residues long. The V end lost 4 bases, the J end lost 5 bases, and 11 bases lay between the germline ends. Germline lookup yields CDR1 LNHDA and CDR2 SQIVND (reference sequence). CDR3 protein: CASSTEVLYGYTF. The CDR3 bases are TGTGCCAGTAGTACGGAGGTGCTTTATGGCTACACCTTC.

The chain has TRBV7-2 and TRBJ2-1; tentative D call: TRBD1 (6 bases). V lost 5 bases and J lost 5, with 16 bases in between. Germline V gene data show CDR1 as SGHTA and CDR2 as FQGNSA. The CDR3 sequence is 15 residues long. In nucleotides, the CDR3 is TGTGCCAGCAGCGCCAACGCGGACAGCCACAATGAGCAGTTCTTC. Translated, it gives CASSANADSHNEQFF.

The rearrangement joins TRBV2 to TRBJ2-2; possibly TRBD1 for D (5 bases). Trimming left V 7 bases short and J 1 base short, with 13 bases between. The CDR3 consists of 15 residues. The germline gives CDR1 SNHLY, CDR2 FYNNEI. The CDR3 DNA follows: TGTGCCAGCACCGACCAGGGTCAGAACACCGGGGAGCTGTTTTTT. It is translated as CASTDQGQNTGELFF.

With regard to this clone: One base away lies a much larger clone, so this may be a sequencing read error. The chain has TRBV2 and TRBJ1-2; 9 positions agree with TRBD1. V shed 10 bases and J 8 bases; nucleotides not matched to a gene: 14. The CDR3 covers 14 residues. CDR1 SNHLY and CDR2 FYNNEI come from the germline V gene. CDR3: CANPDRGQFWGYTF. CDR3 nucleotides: TGTGCCAACCCGGACAGGGGCCAATTTTGGGGCTACACCTTC. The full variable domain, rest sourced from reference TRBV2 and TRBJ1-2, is EPEVTQTPSHQVTQMGQEVILRCVPISNHLYFYWYRQILGQKVEFLVSFYNNEISEKSEIFDDQFSVERPDGSNFTLKIRSTKLEDSAMYFCANPDRGQFWGYTFGSGTRLTVV.

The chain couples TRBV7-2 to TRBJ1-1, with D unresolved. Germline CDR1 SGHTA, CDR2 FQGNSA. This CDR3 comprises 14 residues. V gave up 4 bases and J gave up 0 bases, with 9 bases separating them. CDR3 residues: CASSSLVMNTEAFF. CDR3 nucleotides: TGTGCCAGCAGCTCACTGGTCATGAACACTGAAGCTTTCTTT.

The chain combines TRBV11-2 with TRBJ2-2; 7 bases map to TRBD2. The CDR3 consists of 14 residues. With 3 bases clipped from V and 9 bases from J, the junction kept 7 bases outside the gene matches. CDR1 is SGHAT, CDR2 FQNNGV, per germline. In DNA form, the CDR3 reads TGTGCCAGCAGCTTGGCGGGGGTGTCGCGGGAGCTGTTTTTT. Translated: CASSLAGVSRELFF.